This T cell receptor beta chain was documented in a study of T cell responses to AZD1222 COVID-19 vaccine. Study-wide context: Timing groups of about 4 and about 12 weeks for second doses were pooled.

Clones were read by immunoSEQ multiplex PCR, and TCRdb kept only the in-frame ones, dropping some. The sample comprises roughly 100,000 clones, roughly 87% of which are singletons, and 5% rests with the top ten. The CDR3 runs to 11 residues. V was clipped by 5 bases and J by 3 bases, with 7 bases between them. Germline lookup yields CDR1 GTSNPN and CDR2 SVGIG (reference sequence). The sample holds one count of this clone. The receptor comes from an adult in good health. The chain recombines TRBV30 with TRBJ1-2, with D possibly being TRBD1 (5 bases). Sequencing used peripheral blood, obtained on day 0 of AZD1222 vaccination. CDR3 nucleotides: TGTGCCTGGCAGGGCGACTATGGCTACACCTTC. Amino acids: CAWQGDYGYTF. Supplemented by reference TRBV30 and TRBJ1-2, the full variable domain reads SQTIHQWPATLVQPVGSPLSLECTVEGTSNPNLYWYRQAAGRGLQLLFYSVGIGQISSEVPQNLSASRPQDRQFILSSKKLLLSDSGFYLCAWQGDYGYTFGSGTRLTVV.